These 30 T cell receptor beta chains originate from one sample sequenced in a study of cytomegalovirus exposure and HLA in healthy donors. Primers included in the PCR were 60 Vbeta and 13 Jbeta primers. Clones were sequenced by immunoSEQ multiplex PCR, and TCRdb holds only the in-frame ones, with some missing. The table has 150,000 to 180,000 clones, roughly 75% seen once. Sample: PBMCs. The origin of the receptors is a man aged 18 to 29 in good health and CMV-seronegative.

This clone appeared a few times. The rearrangement uses TRBV2 and TRBJ2-7, with D tentatively TRBD2 (6 bases). CDR3 length: 17 residues. CDR1 is SNHLY, CDR2 FYNNEI, per germline. V was shortened by 0 bases and J by 4 bases, with 19 bases between the two germline ends. The CDR3 loop reads CASSEADWGEERYEQYF. DNA of the CDR3: TGTGCCAGCAGTGAAGCGGATTGGGGGGAGGAGAGGTACGAGCAGTACTTC. The variable domain in full, completed from reference TRBV2 and TRBJ2-7, reads EPEVTQTPSHQVTQMGQEVILRCVPISNHLYFYWYRQILGQKVEFLVSFYNNEISEKSEIFDDQFSVERPDGSNFTLKIRSTKLEDSAMYFCASSEADWGEERYEQYFGPGTRLTVT.

The V call is TRBV19, the J call TRBJ2-6; TRBD2 matches 7 bases. With 4 bases clipped from V and 0 bases from J, the junction kept 12 bases outside the gene matches. The CDR3 covers 19 residues. The germline V gene encodes CDR1 LNHDA and CDR2 SQIVND (reference sequence). The CDR3 protein is CASSKGLAGLSSGANVLTF. The CDR3 DNA reads as TGTGCCAGTAGTAAGGGTTTAGCGGGCCTCTCCTCTGGGGCCAACGTCCTGACTTTC.

As regards this clone: One end of the junction fails to match germline, which may point to a read error. The gene calls are TRBV5-1 and TRBJ2-7, with D possibly TRBD1 on 5 matching bases. Germline V CDR1 and CDR2: SGHRS, YFSETQ. The CDR3 is 8 amino acids. The CDR3 DNA sequence: TGCGCCAGCACCAGGGCAGTCTTC. Amino acid sequence: CASTRAVF.

This clone was recorded only once. The chain joins TRBV10-3 to TRBJ1-2; 9 nucleotides agree with TRBD1. Germline-derived CDR1 and CDR2 are ENHRY and SYGVKD. V shed 4 bases and J 6 bases; nucleotides not matched to a gene: 6. The CDR3 is 14 amino acids. CDR3 protein: CAISGTGELNGYTF. In DNA form, the CDR3 reads TGTGCCATCAGTGGGACAGGGGAGTTAAATGGCTACACCTTC.

The rearrangement links TRBV28 to TRBJ1-5, with D possibly TRBD1 on 6 matching bases. The CDR3 is 15 amino acids. Germline CDR1 and CDR2: MDHEN and SYDVKM. Trimming removed 6 bases from V and 5 bases from J, with 17 bases in between. CDR3 sequence (DNA): TGTGCCAGCAGATCGGGACACTACATCTATCAGCCCCAGCATTTT. Protein product: CASRSGHYIYQPQHF.

In regard to this clone: Sequence at one end of the junction differs from germline and may be a read error. The chain joins TRBV29-1 to TRBJ2-7; 9 positions agree with TRBD2. Germline CDR1 and CDR2: SQVTM and ANQGSEA. This CDR3 has 16 residues. CDR3 DNA: TGCAACGTTGAATACGCGTCTAGCGGGAAATACTACGAGCAGTACTTC. It specifies CNVEYASSGKYYEQYF.

The chain couples TRBV7-2 to TRBJ2-3; D gene unclear. CDR1 is SGHTA, CDR2 FQGNSA, per germline. This CDR3 comprises 14 residues. V lost 0 bases and J 2 bases, leaving 6 bases between the germline ends. CDR3 DNA: TGTGCCAGCAGCTTAGCCCGTTACACAGATACGCAGTATTTT. Translation gives CASSLARYTDTQYF. The whole variable domain, filled in from reference TRBV7-2 and TRBJ2-3, reads GAGVSQSPSNKVTEKGKDVELRCDPISGHTALYWYRQSLGQGLEFLIYFQGNSAPDKSGLPSDRFSAERTGGSVSTLTIQRTQQEDSAVYLCASSLARYTDTQYFGPGTRLTVL.

This chain uses TRBV5-6 with TRBJ2-7; 10 bases agree with TRBD2. The junction had 4 bases not matched to a gene; V was cut back by 0 bases and J by 4 bases. The CDR3 is 15 residues long. The germline V gene encodes CDR1 SGHDT and CDR2 YYEEEE. This chain's CDR3 is CASSLVPSGSYEQYF. DNA for the CDR3: TGTGCCAGCAGCTTGGTCCCTAGCGGGAGTTACGAGCAGTACTTC. The full variable domain, its missing parts supplied by reference TRBV5-6 and TRBJ2-7, is DAGVTQSPTHLIKTRGQQVTLRCSPKSGHDTVSWYQQALGQGPQFIFQYYEEEERQRGNFPDRFSGHQFPNYSSELNVNALLLGDSALYLCASSLVPSGSYEQYFGPGTRLTVT.

In its sample, this clone was seen once. V gene TRBV29-1 combines with J gene TRBJ2-5; 7 bases align to TRBD2. The CDR3 contains 14 residues. J was trimmed by 5 bases and V by 3 bases; bases with no gene match: 9. CDR1 and CDR2 from the germline V gene are SQVTM and ANQGSEA. CDR3 coding DNA: TGCAGCGTTGATGGGTGGGAGGGTTGGGAGACCCAGTACTTC. This translates into CSVDGWEGWETQYF. The full variable domain, rest sourced from reference TRBV29-1 and TRBJ2-5, is SAVISQKPSRDICQRGTSLTIQCQVDSQVTMMFWYRQQPGQSLTLIATANQGSEATYESGFVIDKFPISRPNLTFSTLTVSNMSPEDSSIYLCSVDGWEGWETQYFGPGTRLLVL.

This CDR3 reads CASSYRGLGDEQYF. The DNA for the CDR3 is TGTGCCAGCAGCTACAGGGGACTCGGGGACGAGCAGTACTTC. The chain employs TRBV6-5 and TRBJ2-7, with D perhaps TRBD1 (7 bases). Germline-derived CDR1 and CDR2 are MNHEY and SVGAGI. This CDR3 region has 14 residues. Trimming shortened V by 6 bases and J by 5 bases, and 17 bases separated the two germline ends.

The rearrangement links TRBV18 to TRBJ2-3; TRBD1 aligns across 9 bases. V lost 2 bases, J lost 4 bases, and 7 bases stayed unmatched. The germline V gene encodes CDR1 KGHSH and CDR2 LQKENI. The CDR3 is 16 amino acids. CDR3 bases: TGTGCCAGCTCACCAAAGGGACAGGGTGGAGCAGATACGCAGTATTTT. Its translation: CASSPKGQGGADTQYF.

In the case of this clone: At one of its ends the junction is not consistent with the germline gene, which may arise from a read error. V usage is TRBV7-9 and J usage is TRBJ1-2; D is ambiguous. The length of the CDR3 is 13 residues. Germline V gene lookup returns CDR1 SEHNR and CDR2 FQNEAQ (reference sequence). The CDR3, as DNA: TGTTCCAGCAGCTTAGGGTCCGGCTATGGCTACACCTTC. Protein product: CSSSLGSGYGYTF.

The count of this clone is one. CDR3 amino acids: CASSSQASGNQETQYF. The CDR3, as DNA: TGTGCCAGCAGCTCACAGGCTAGCGGGAACCAAGAGACCCAGTACTTC. The J gene is TRBJ2-5, the V gene TRBV7-8; 9 nucleotides match TRBD2. The length of the CDR3 is 16 residues. Germline V gene sequence: CDR1 SGHVS, CDR2 FQNEAQ. The J segment lost 0 bases and the V segment lost 4 bases, leaving 6 bases of the junction unmatched.

This chain uses TRBV6-5 with TRBJ2-1, with D possibly being TRBD1 (5 bases). Germline lookup yields CDR1 MNHEY and CDR2 SVGAGI. The CDR3 consists of 15 residues. The V end was cut by 2 bases, the J end by 1 base, with 9 bases between. CDR3 coding DNA: TGTGCCAGCAGTTACCAAAAGGGGTCCTACAATGAGCAGTTCTTC. Residues: CASSYQKGSYNEQFF.

J is TRBJ2-7 and V is TRBV7-9; 10 bases align to TRBD2. J was trimmed by 4 bases and V by 0 bases; bases with no gene match: 15. The CDR3 totals 19 residues. Germline-derived CDR1 and CDR2 are SEHNR and FQNEAQ (reference sequence). The CDR3, as DNA: TGTGCCAGCAGCTTAGCGCCCGGACTAGCGGACTTCGCCTCATACGAGCAGTACTTC. Its protein product is CASSLAPGLADFASYEQYF.

As for this clone: Other nucleotide sequences in the sample specify the same CDR3. The rearrangement joins TRBV18 to TRBJ2-7, with D maybe TRBD1 (6 bases). Germline CDR1 reads KGHSH; CDR2 reads LQKENI. The V end lost 6 bases, the J end lost 1 base, and 10 bases lay between the germline ends. The CDR3 runs to 13 residues. CDR3 nucleotides: TGTGCCAGCTCTCGGACAGATTCCTACGAGCAGTACTTC. Its protein product is CASSRTDSYEQYF.

Only one count was recorded for this clone. The rearrangement links TRBV9 to TRBJ2-1, with TRBD2 matching over 9 bases. Trimming cost V 4 bases and J 0 bases; bases outside gene matches: 2. Germline assignment: CDR1 SGDLS and CDR2 YYNGEE. This CDR3 region has 15 residues. Here the CDR3 reads CASSLSGSSYNEQFF. For the CDR3, the DNA is TGTGCCAGCAGCCTTAGCGGGAGCTCCTACAATGAGCAGTTCTTC.

In this sample, this clone turned up a few times. This rearrangement joins TRBV7-9 to TRBJ1-5, with TRBD1 matching over 7 bases. With V trimmed by 4 bases and J by 5 bases, 2 bases remained unmatched. This CDR3 has 13 amino acids. Looked up from germline, CDR1 is SEHNR and CDR2 is FQNEAQ (reference sequence). The DNA for the CDR3 is TGTGCCAGCAGCTCCGACAGGGATCAGCCCCAGCATTTT. This gives the protein CASSSDRDQPQHF.

V gene TRBV14 combines with J gene TRBJ1-1, with a tentative D call TRBD1 (5 bases). CDR1 SGHDN and CDR2 FVKESK come from the germline V gene. This CDR3 region has 12 residues. V gave up 3 bases and J gave up 8 bases, with 10 bases separating them. The CDR3 DNA reads TGTGCCAGCAGCCACGGGTCAGGGGAAGCTTTCTTT. It is translated as CASSHGSGEAFF.

The sample holds a few counts of this clone. DNA of the CDR3: TGTGCCACCAGCAGGGGGCTAAGGGGGACAGGCTCTGGCTACACCTTC. Protein sequence: CATSRGLRGTGSGYTF. The V and J genes are TRBV15 and TRBJ1-2; 8 bases fit TRBD1. The CDR3 runs 16 residues. Per germline, CDR1 LNHNV and CDR2 YYDKDF (reference sequence). The V gene end was trimmed by 3 bases and the J gene end by 7 bases; junction bases not matched to a gene: 13.

This clone was observed once. J is TRBJ2-1 and V is TRBV11-2, with D tentatively TRBD2 (6 bases). This CDR3 has 16 residues. Germline loops: CDR1 SGHAT, CDR2 FQNNGV. Trimming cost V 3 bases and J 4 bases, with 16 bases left between them. The CDR3 DNA follows: TGTGCCAGCAGCTTGAGGAGGGCGGAGGGTTACAATGAGCAGTTCTTC. Translation: CASSLRRAEGYNEQFF. Full variable domain (outside the CDR3, taken from reference TRBV11-2 and TRBJ2-1): EAGVAQSPRYKIIEKRQSVAFWCNPISGHATLYWYQQILGQGPKLLIQFQNNGVVDDSQLPKDRFSAERLKGVDSTLKIQPAKLEDSAVYLCASSLRRAEGYNEQFFGPGTRLTVL.

The rearrangement uses TRBV7-9 and TRBJ2-1; 7 bases match TRBD2. CDR3 length equals 17 residues. Germline assignment: CDR1 SEHNR and CDR2 FQNEAQ (reference sequence). After removal of 5 bases from V and 0 bases from J, the junction contained 10 bases not matched to a gene. CDR3 protein: CASSPLSGGSSYNEQFF. The CDR3 region has the DNA TGTGCCAGCAGCCCCCTCTCGGGCGGGAGCTCCTACAATGAGCAGTTCTTC.

The CDR3 DNA reads as TGTGCCAGCTCACCAAACAGTAACTATGGCTACACCTTC. It encodes CASSPNSNYGYTF. The J gene is TRBJ1-2, the V gene TRBV18; unclear D gene. Germline V gene data show CDR1 as KGHSH and CDR2 as LQKENI. There are 13 residues in the CDR3. V was pared by 2 bases and J by 1 base, with 5 bases between.

This clone was picked up one time. In DNA, the CDR3 is TGTGCCAGCAGCACCCGGGACAGATTCCTCTCTGGAAACACCATATATTTT. Amino acid sequence: CASSTRDRFLSGNTIYF. The genes are TRBV7-2 and TRBJ1-3; TRBD1 agrees at 7 bases. The germline gives CDR1 SGHTA, CDR2 FQGNSA. Trimming at V came to 5 bases and at J to 0 bases, leaving 10 bases not matched to a gene. This CDR3 has 17 residues.

The chain joins TRBV19 to TRBJ1-5; TRBD1 matches 11 bases. This CDR3 is built from 15 residues. Germline CDR1 LNHDA, CDR2 SQIVND (reference sequence). Trimming removed 7 bases from V and 6 bases from J; junction bases left unmatched: 8. CDR3 protein: CASTWDRGVGQPQHF. CDR3 coding DNA: TGTGCCAGTACCTGGGACAGGGGGGTTGGTCAGCCCCAGCATTTT. Full variable domain (rest looked up from reference TRBV19 and TRBJ1-5): DGGITQSPKYLFRKEGQNVTLSCEQNLNHDAMYWYRQDPGQGLRLIYYSQIVNDFQKGDIAEGYSVSREKKESFPLTVTSAQKNPTAFYLCASTWDRGVGQPQHFGDGTRLSIL.

V gene TRBV10-1 combines with J gene TRBJ2-7; 7 bases match TRBD2. From germline, CDR1 is WNHNN and CDR2 SYGVQD (reference sequence). Germline trimming cut 4 bases from V and 6 bases from J; bases unmatched to any gene: 6. There are 13 residues in the CDR3. CDR3 region: CASSGQGGSEQYF. CDR3 coding DNA: TGCGCCAGCAGTGGCCAGGGCGGGAGCGAGCAGTACTTC.

The rearrangement joins TRBV5-6 to TRBJ1-2, with D uncertain. The CDR3 contains 14 residues. Germline loops: CDR1 SGHDT, CDR2 YYEEEE. Trimming took off 1 base at V and 8 bases at J, with 15 bases between the two ends. The CDR3 protein is CASSLHPGLRGYTF. The CDR3 DNA reads TGTGCCAGCAGCTTGCACCCAGGCCTCCGGGGCTACACCTTC.

This rearrangement joins TRBV5-4 to TRBJ1-3, with D perhaps TRBD1 (5 bases). The germline V gene has CDR1 SGHNT and CDR2 YYREEE (reference sequence). CDR3 size: 14 residues. V was cut by 0 bases and J by 10 bases, with 14 bases left in between. CDR3 nucleotide sequence: TGTGCCAGCAGCTTGGGGCAGGGCCTGGCGACCATATATTTT. Amino acid sequence: CASSLGQGLATIYF.

This clone showed up just once. The chain employs TRBV6-4 and TRBJ2-1; perhaps TRBD1 as D (6 bases). Trimming shortened V by 2 bases and J by 0 bases, and 11 bases separated the two germline ends. CDR1 and CDR2 (germline): MRHNA, SNTAGT. The CDR3 totals 16 residues. The CDR3 sequence is CASSDGGTLSYNEQFF. CDR3 coding DNA: TGTGCCAGCAGTGACGGTGGGACACTCTCCTACAATGAGCAGTTCTTC.

With regard to this clone: The junction departs from germline at one end; a sequencing error may be responsible. The CDR3 region has the DNA TGTTCCAGCAGCCCGGCGGGGGACGGCTACACCTTC. It yields the protein CSSSPAGDGYTF. The V call is TRBV7-9, the J call TRBJ1-2; perhaps TRBD1 as D (5 bases). The CDR3 is made up of 12 amino acids. CDR1 and CDR2 from the germline V gene are SEHNR and FQNEAQ (reference sequence).